Listed below are T cell receptor beta chains from one sample, sequenced in a study of Ad26.COV2.S vaccination and SARS-CoV-2 variants. Method: immunoSEQ multiplex PCR; TCRdb's copy keeps in-frame clones and lacks some. The sample lists 180,000 or so clones; roughly 87% were seen once. The material sequenced was peripheral blood, taken after recovery from COVID-19. These receptors were taken from a human donor who had recovered from COVID-19. Both conserved end residues are trimmed from each CDR3.

j_call | v_call | cdr3_aa
TRBJ1-3 | TRBV21-1 | ASNLHKASGNTIY
TRBJ2-7 | TRBV5-8 | ASKVGDRGLHEQY
TRBJ1-2 | TRBV10-3 | AISESGGVNRVNYGYT
TRBJ1-5 | TRBV7-8 | ASSSIGASGGPQH
TRBJ2-1 | TRBV10-3 | AIRTGAPHEQF
TRBJ1-5 | TRBV11-2 | ASSLGGTGGEPQH
TRBJ2-7 | TRBV6-5 | ASSYRAVPYEQY
TRBJ1-5 | TRBV6-6 | ASSPGTINQPQH
TRBJ2-3 | TRBV7-2 | ASSLARTDTQY
TRBJ2-5 | TRBV5-1 | ASSSAGHPTETQY
TRBJ1-3 | TRBV20-1 | SASRRSLSGNTIY
TRBJ1-1 | TRBV11-2 | ASSLIFHREGTEAF
TRBJ2-7 | TRBV5-5 | ASSLADGSVYEQY
TRBJ1-3 | TRBV4-1 | ASSRSYPREGNTIY
TRBJ1-2 | TRBV5-1 | ASSASDRRVGGYT
TRBJ2-7 | TRBV4-1 | ASSQGLGGTYEQY
TRBJ1-1 | TRBV20-1 | SASREGIEAF
TRBJ2-2 | TRBV6-5 | ASSPVSYNTGELF
TRBJ1-5 | TRBV30 | AWSFQGDQPQH
TRBJ1-6 | TRBV6-1 | ASSEYGWGNSPLH
TRBJ2-7 | TRBV7-9 | ASSDPDYSYEQY
TRBJ1-5 | TRBV3-1/TRBV3-2 | ASSQSGTGVQPQH
TRBJ2-7 | TRBV5-3 | ARSPTGTEDEQY
TRBJ2-3 | TRBV25-1 | ASSDRRIEGHDTQY
TRBJ1-2 | TRBV5-1 | ASSYDREYGYT
TRBJ1-5 | TRBV19 | ASAPGRNQPQH
TRBJ2-3 | TRBV6-5 | AVGSGGTDTQY
TRBJ1-3 | TRBV10-3 | ATTDRDSGNTIY
TRBJ2-1 | TRBV6-5 | ASLTSGIYNEQF
TRBJ1-1 | TRBV5-1 | ASSVRQGNTEAF
TRBJ2-3 | TRBV2 | ARTGAADTQY
TRBJ2-2 | TRBV4-2 | ASSLHGTSGITGELF
TRBJ2-2 | TRBV4-1 | ASSHRGAGGPGELF
TRBJ1-1 | TRBV19 | ASSTVPGQKTEAF
TRBJ1-5 | TRBV5-6 | VRRQPQH